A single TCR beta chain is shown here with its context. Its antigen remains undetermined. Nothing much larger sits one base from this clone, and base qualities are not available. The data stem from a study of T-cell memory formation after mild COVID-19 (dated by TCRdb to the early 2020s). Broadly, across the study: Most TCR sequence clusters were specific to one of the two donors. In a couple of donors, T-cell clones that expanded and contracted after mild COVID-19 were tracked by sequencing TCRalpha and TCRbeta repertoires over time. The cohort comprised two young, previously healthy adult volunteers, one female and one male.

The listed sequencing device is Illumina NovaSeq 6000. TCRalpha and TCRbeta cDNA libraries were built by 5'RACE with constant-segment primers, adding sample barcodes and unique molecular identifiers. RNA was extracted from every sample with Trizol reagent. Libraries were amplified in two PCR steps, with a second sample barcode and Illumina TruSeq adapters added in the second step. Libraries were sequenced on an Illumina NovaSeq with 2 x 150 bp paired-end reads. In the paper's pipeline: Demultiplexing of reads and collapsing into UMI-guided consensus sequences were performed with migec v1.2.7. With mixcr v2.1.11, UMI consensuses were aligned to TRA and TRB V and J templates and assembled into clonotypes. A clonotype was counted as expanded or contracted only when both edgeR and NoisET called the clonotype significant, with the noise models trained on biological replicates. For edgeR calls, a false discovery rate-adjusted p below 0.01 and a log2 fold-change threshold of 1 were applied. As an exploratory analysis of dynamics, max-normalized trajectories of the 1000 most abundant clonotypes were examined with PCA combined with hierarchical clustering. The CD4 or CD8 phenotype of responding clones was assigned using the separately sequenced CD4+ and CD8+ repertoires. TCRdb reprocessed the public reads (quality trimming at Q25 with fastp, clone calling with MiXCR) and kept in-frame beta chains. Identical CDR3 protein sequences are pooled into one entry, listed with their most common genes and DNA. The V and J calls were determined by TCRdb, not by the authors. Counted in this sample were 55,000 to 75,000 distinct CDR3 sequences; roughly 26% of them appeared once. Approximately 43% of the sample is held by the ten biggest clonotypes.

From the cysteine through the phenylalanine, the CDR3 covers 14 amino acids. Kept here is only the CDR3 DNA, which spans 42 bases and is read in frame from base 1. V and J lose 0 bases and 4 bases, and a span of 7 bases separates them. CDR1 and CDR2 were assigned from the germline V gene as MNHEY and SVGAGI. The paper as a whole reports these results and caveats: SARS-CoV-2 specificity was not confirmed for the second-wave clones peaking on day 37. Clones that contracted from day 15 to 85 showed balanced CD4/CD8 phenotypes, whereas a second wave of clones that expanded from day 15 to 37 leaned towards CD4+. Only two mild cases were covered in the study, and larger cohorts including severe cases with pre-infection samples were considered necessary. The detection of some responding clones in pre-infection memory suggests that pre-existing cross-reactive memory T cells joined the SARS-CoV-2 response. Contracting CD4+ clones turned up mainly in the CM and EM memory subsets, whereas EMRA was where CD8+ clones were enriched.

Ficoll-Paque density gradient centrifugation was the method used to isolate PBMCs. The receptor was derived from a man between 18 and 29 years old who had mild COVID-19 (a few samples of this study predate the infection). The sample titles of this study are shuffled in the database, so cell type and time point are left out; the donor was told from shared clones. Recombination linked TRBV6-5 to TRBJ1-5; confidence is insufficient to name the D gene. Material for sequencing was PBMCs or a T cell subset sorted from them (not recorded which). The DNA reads TGTGCCAGCAGTTACTCGAACACTAATCAGCCCCAGCATTTT. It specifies CASSYSNTNQPQHF.